This TCR beta chain was identified during a study of blood T cell repertoires in COVID-19. Study context: Italy, Spain and the United States were the sources of the convalescent and acute COVID-19 samples. T cells, B-cell-depleted T cells, or PBMCs provided the cDNA or gDNA that served as material.

This CDR3 region has 14 residues. Trimming took 1 base from V and 5 from J, leaving 9 bases between them. The germline V gene has CDR1 LNHNV and CDR2 YYDKDF (reference sequence). Authors' processing steps: Estimated nucleated cell counts came from reference gene primer amplification. TCRdb keeps only in-frame clones here, not all; method: immunoSEQ multiplex PCR. V and J calls and clone size are those listed in that table; D and trimming were worked out from the DNA. The sample holds roughly 220,000 clones, about 86% seen once. The origin of this receptor is a woman between 45 and 60 years old with acute COVID-19. The chain carries TRBV15 and TRBJ2-4; perhaps TRBD1 as D (5 bases). Specimen: PBMCs or T cells enriched from blood (not recorded which). Here the CDR3 reads CATSRVVGENIQYF. For the CDR3, the DNA is TGTGCCACCAGCAGAGTAGTAGGGGAAAACATTCAGTACTTC.